This T cell receptor (beta chain) was captured in a study of regulatory T cells in long-lasting Graves disease. This clonotype was recorded at least ten times. Arm-PCR of CDR3 regions and iRepertoire HTBI primers were the basis on which TCR beta libraries were built. TCRdb re-derived calls from the multiplex PCR reads in MiXCR, one entry per CDR3 protein. This table holds 400,000 to 500,000 distinct CDR3 sequences, around 20% found once. Time point noted: persistent/refractory GD, antithyroid drugs over 5 years with positive TRAb. PBMC-extracted RNA yielded the TCR library. V lost 5 bases to trimming and J lost 0 bases; unmatched junction nucleotides: 6. CDR1 is MDHEN, CDR2 SYDVKM, per germline. The CDR3 loop spans 15 amino acids.

This rearrangement joins TRBV28 to TRBJ1-1, with 7 bases aligning to TRBD1. The source is a female donor with Graves disease. The source was peripheral blood mononuclear cells (PBMCs), collected when the disease was refractory, from a patient treated with antithyroid drugs. CDR3 sequence (DNA): TGTGCCAGCAGTCGACTGGACAGGCTGAACACTGAAGCTTTCTTT. Amino acid sequence: CASSRLDRLNTEAFF.